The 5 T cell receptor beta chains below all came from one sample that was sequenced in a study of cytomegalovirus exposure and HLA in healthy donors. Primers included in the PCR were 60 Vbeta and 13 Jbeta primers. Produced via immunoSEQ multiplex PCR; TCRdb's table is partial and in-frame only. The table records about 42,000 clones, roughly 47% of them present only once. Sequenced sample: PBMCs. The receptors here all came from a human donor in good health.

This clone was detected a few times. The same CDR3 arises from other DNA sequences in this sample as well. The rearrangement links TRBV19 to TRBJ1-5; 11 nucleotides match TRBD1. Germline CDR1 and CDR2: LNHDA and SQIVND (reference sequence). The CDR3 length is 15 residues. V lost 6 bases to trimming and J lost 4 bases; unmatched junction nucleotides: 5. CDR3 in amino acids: CASRGGQGGNQPQHF. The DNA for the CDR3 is TGTGCCAGTAGGGGGGGACAGGGGGGAAATCAGCCCCAGCATTTT.

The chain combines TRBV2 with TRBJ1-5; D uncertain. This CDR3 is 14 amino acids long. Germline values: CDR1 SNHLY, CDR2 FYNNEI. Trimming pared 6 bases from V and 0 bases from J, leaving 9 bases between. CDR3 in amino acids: CASRPTYSNQPQHF. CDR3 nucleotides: TGTGCCAGCAGACCCACCTATAGCAATCAGCCCCAGCATTTT.

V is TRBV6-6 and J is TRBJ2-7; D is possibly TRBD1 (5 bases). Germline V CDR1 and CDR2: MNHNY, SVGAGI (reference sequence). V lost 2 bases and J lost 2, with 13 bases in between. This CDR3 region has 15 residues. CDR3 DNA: TGTGCCAGCAGTTACCGGCAGGGCCAGACCTACGAGCAGTACTTC. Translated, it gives CASSYRQGQTYEQYF.

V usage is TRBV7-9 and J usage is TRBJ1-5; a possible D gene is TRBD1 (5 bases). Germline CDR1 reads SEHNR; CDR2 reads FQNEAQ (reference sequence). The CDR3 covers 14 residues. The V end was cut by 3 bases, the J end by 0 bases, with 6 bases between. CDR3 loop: CASSLQGSNQPQHF. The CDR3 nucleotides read TGTGCCAGCAGCTTGCAGGGTAGCAATCAGCCCCAGCATTTT. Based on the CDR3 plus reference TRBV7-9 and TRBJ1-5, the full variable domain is DTGVSQNPRHKITKRGQNVTFRCDPISEHNRLYWYRQTLGQGPEFLTYFQNEAQLEKSRLLSDRFSAERPKGSFSTLEIQRTEQGDSAMYLCASSLQGSNQPQHFGDGTRLSIL.

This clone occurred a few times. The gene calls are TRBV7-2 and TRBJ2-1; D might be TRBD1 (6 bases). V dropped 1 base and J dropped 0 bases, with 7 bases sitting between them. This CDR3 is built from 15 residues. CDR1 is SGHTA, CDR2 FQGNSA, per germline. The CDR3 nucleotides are TGTGCCAGCAGCTTAGTAGGGGGCTCCTACAATGAGCAGTTCTTC. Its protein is CASSLVGGSYNEQFF.